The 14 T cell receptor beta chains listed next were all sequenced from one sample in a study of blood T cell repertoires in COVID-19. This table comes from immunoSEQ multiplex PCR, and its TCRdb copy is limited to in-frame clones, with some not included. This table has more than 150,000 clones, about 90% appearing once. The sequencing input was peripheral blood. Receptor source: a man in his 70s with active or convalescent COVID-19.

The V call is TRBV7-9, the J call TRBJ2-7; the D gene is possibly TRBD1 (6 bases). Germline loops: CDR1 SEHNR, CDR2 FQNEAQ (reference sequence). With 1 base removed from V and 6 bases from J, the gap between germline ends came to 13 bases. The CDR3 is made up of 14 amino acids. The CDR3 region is CASSLGTDGGEQYF. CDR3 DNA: TGTGCCAGCAGCTTAGGGACAGACGGTGGCGAGCAGTACTTC.

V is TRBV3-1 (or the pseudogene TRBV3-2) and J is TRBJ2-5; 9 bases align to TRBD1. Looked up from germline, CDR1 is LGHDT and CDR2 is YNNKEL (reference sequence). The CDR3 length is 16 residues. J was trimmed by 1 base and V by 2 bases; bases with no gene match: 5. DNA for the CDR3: TGTGCCAGCAGCCAATACAACAGGGGGCTCCAAGAGACCCAGTACTTC. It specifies CASSQYNRGLQETQYF.

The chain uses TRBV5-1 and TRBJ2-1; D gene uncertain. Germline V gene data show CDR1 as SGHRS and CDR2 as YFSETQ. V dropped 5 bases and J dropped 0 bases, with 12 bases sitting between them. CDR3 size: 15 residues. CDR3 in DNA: TGCGCCAGCAGTAAAGCGTCAAGCTCCTACAATGAGCAGTTCTTC. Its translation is CASSKASSSYNEQFF.

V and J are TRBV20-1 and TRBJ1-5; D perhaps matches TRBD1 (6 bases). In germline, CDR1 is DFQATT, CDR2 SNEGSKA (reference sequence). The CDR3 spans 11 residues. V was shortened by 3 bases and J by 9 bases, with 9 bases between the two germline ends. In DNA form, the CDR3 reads TGCAGTGCTAGGAAAGGGGGGCCCCAGCATTTT. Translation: CSARKGGPQHF.

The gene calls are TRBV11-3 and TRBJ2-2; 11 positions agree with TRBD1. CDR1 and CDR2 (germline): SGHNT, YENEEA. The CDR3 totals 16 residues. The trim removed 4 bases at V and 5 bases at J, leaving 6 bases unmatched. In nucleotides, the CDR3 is TGTGCCAGCAGCTCCCCCGGGACAGGGGGTACCGGGGAGCTGTTTTTT. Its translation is CASSSPGTGGTGELFF.

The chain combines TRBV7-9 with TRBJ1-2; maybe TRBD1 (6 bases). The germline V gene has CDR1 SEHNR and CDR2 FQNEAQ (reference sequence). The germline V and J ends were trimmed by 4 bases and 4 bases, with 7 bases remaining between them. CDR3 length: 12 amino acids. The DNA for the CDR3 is TGTGCCAGCAGCTCGGACAGCTATGGCTACACCTTC. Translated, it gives CASSSDSYGYTF.

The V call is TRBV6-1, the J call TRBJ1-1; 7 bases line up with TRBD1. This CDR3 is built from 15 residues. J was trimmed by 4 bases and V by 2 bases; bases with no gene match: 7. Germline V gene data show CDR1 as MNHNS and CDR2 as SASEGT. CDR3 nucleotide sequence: TGTGCCAGCAGTGAAATTAGGACAGGAGCCACTGAAGCTTTCTTT. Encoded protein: CASSEIRTGATEAFF.

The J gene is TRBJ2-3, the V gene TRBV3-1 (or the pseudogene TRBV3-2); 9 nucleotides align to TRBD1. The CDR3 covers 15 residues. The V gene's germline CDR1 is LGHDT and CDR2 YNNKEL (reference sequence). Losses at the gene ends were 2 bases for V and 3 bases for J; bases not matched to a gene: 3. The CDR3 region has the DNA TGTGCCAGCAGCCAACACAGGGGGCGGACAGATACGCAGTATTTT. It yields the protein CASSQHRGRTDTQYF.

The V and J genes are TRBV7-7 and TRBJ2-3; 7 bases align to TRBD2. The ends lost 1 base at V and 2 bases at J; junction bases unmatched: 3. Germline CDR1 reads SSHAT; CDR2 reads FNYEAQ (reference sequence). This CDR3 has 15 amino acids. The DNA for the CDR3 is TGTGCCAGCAGCTTAGGGGCGGGGGACACAGATACGCAGTATTTT. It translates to CASSLGAGDTDTQYF.

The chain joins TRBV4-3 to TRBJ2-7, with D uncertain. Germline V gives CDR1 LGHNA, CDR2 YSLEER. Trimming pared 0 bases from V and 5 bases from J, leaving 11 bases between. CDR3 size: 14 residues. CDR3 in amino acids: CASSQDLESHEQYF. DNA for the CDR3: TGCGCCAGCAGCCAAGATTTGGAGTCCCACGAGCAGTACTTC.

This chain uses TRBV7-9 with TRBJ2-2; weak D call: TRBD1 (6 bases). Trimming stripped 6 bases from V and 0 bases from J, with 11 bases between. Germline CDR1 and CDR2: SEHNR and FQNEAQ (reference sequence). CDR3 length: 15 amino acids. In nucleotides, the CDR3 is TGTGCCAGCAGGCCAGGGGAAACGAACACCGGGGAGCTGTTTTTT. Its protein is CASRPGETNTGELFF.

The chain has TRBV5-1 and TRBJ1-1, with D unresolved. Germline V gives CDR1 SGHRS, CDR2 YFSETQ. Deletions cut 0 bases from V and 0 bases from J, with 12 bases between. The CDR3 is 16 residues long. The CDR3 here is CASSLARGSMNTEAFF. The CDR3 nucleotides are TGCGCCAGCAGCTTGGCCAGAGGCAGCATGAACACTGAAGCTTTCTTT.

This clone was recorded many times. The CDR3 sequence is CATSRVPGHPSSYEQYF. Written as DNA, the CDR3 is TGTGCCACCAGCAGAGTCCCTGGACATCCTTCGTCCTACGAGCAGTACTTC. The gene calls are TRBV15 and TRBJ2-7; TRBD1 is a possible D gene (5 bases). With 1 base removed from V and 1 base from J, the gap between germline ends came to 17 bases. In germline, CDR1 is LNHNV, CDR2 YYDKDF (reference sequence). CDR3 length equals 17 residues.

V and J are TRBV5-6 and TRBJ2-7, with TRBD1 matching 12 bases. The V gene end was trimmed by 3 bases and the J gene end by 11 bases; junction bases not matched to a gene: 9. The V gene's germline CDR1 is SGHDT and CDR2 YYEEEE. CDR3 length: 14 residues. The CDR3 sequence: CASSYRDRGLLEYF. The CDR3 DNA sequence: TGTGCCAGCAGCTACCGGGACAGGGGGCTGCTGGAGTACTTC.